Shown below are 19 T cell receptor beta chains from a single sample sequenced in a study of CD8 T cells in ankylosing spondylitis. TCRdb reanalysed the 5' RACE reads using MiXCR and keeps one entry per CDR3 protein. The data hold over 200,000 distinct CDR3 sequences, with about 10% observed a single time. The specimen sequenced was blood, either unsorted or a sorted T cell fraction (not recorded which). The receptors here all came from a male donor with ankylosing spondylitis or in good health (not recorded which).

This clonotype was counted only a few times. The chain employs TRBV6-5 and TRBJ2-6; no definite D call. The ends were cut back, 2 bases at V and 3 bases at J, with 11 bases in the middle. The CDR3 runs to 16 residues. The V gene's germline CDR1 is MNHEY and CDR2 SVGAGI. Here the CDR3 reads CASSYPIASGANVLTF. In nucleotides, the CDR3 is TGTGCCAGCAGTTACCCCATAGCCAGTGGGGCCAACGTCCTGACTTTC.

There are many counts of this clonotype. This chain joins TRBV12-3 or TRBV12-4 and TRBJ1-5; 7 bases are a match to TRBD1. Trimming removed 7 bases from V and 0 bases from J; junction bases left unmatched: 12. CDR3 length: 17 residues. The CDR3 sequence: CASTPKGAEHSNQPQHF. CDR3 bases: TGTGCCAGCACTCCTAAGGGGGCGGAACATAGCAATCAGCCCCAGCATTTT.

The V and J genes are TRBV5-1 and TRBJ1-1, with 8 positions matching TRBD1. Germline V gene sequence: CDR1 SGHRS, CDR2 YFSETQ. The CDR3 contains 12 residues. The V segment lost 7 bases and the J segment 7 bases; nucleotides outside the gene matches: 6. CDR3 nucleotide sequence: TGCGCCAGCGGGCAGGGGGCGAGTGAAGCTTTCTTT. Amino acid sequence: CASGQGASEAFF.

This clonotype occurred many times. The chain carries TRBV5-1 and TRBJ2-7; D is uncertain. Germline V gene sequence: CDR1 SGHRS, CDR2 YFSETQ. This CDR3 contains 12 residues. Trimming cost V 2 bases and J 4 bases, with 7 bases left between them. In DNA, the CDR3 is TGCGCCAGCAGCTTACTGGGGTACGAGCAGTACTTC. It yields the protein CASSLLGYEQYF.

This clonotype was picked up many times. CDR3 sequence reads: CASSYYRRGTDTQYF. CDR3 sequence (DNA): TGTGCCAGCAGTTATTATCGTCGAGGCACAGATACGCAGTATTTT. The rearrangement joins TRBV28 to TRBJ2-3; D not certain. Trimming pared 4 bases from V and 1 base from J, leaving 12 bases between. The CDR3 runs 15 residues. The germline gives CDR1 MDHEN, CDR2 SYDVKM.

There are many counts of this clonotype. The chain employs TRBV5-1 and TRBJ2-7; 8 nucleotides agree with TRBD1. The germline V gene has CDR1 SGHRS and CDR2 YFSETQ. V was clipped by 4 bases and J by 6 bases; unmatched bases: 12. CDR3 size: 15 residues. Here the CDR3 DNA reads TGCGCCAGCAGCAAAGAAAGCAGGGGGCTGATCGAGCAGTACTTC. Its protein product is CASSKESRGLIEQYF.

This clonotype was observed at least ten times. The rearrangement links TRBV5-1 to TRBJ1-1, with a tentative D call TRBD1 (6 bases). The germline V and J ends were trimmed by 0 bases and 3 bases, with 18 bases remaining between them. Germline lookup yields CDR1 SGHRS and CDR2 YFSETQ. The CDR3 length is 17 residues. The chain's CDR3 is CASSLGDNDGVDTEAFF. The CDR3, as DNA: TGCGCCAGCAGCTTGGGGGACAATGATGGGGTGGACACTGAAGCTTTCTTT.

The V call is TRBV7-2, the J call TRBJ1-3; D unresolved. Germline V gene data show CDR1 as SGHTA and CDR2 as FQGNSA. V lost 5 bases, J lost 4 bases, and 15 bases lay in between. The CDR3 loop spans 15 amino acids. The CDR3 region is CASSPPGPAGNTIYF. As DNA, the CDR3 is TGTGCCAGCAGCCCCCCTGGGCCCGCGGGAAACACCATATATTTT.

Many counts were recorded for this clonotype. The chain carries TRBV6-7 and TRBJ1-1; 7 positions match TRBD1. TRBV6-7 is an open reading frame, and its role is uncertain. After removal of 2 bases from V and 0 bases from J, the junction contained 3 bases not matched to a gene. The CDR3 consists of 15 residues. The CDR3 DNA reads as TGTGCCAGCAGTTACCAAACAGGGGTGAACACTGAAGCTTTCTTT. Translated: CASSYQTGVNTEAFF.

This clonotype was seen many times. This rearrangement joins TRBV27 to TRBJ1-1, with D tentatively TRBD1 (5 bases). V dropped 6 bases and J dropped 1 base, with 12 bases sitting between them. Germline V gene data show CDR1 as MNHEY and CDR2 as SMNVEV (reference sequence). The CDR3 extends over 14 amino acids. In nucleotides, the CDR3 is TGTGCCAGCAGGCCCGGAGGGGAGAACACTGAAGCTTTCTTT. Its protein is CASRPGGENTEAFF.

This clonotype was seen repeatedly, ten times or more. Here the CDR3 reads CASSPTTDRGAEAFF. The CDR3 DNA reads as TGTGCCAGCTCACCCACGACGGACAGGGGTGCTGAAGCTTTCTTT. This chain connects TRBV18 to TRBJ1-1, with 9 bases matching TRBD1. The CDR3 contains 15 residues. Losses at the gene ends were 3 bases for V and 6 bases for J; bases not matched to a gene: 8. Germline-derived CDR1 and CDR2 are KGHSH and LQKENI.

This clonotype was picked up a small number of times. V is TRBV12-3 or TRBV12-4 and J is TRBJ1-6, with D maybe TRBD1 (6 bases). V was pared by 7 bases and J by 7 bases, with 14 bases between. This CDR3 comprises 14 residues. In DNA, the CDR3 is TGTGCCAGCACCGAAGACAGGATGAATTCACCCCTCCACTTT. Protein: CASTEDRMNSPLHF.

This sequence joins TRBV4-1 and TRBJ2-7; 9 nucleotides align to TRBD2. The CDR3 runs to 14 residues. In germline, CDR1 is MGHRA, CDR2 YSYEKL. V shed 1 base, J shed 4 bases, and the junction held 2 bases outside the gene matches. CDR3 protein: CASSQGLAGYEQYF. As DNA, the CDR3 is TGCGCCAGCAGCCAAGGGCTAGCGGGATACGAGCAGTACTTC.

This clonotype was recorded at least ten times. The rearrangement links TRBV12-3 or TRBV12-4 to TRBJ1-5; the match to TRBD1 covers 7 bases. Unmatched junction bases numbered 5, after V lost 5 bases and J lost 1 base. The CDR3 has 15 residues. The CDR3 is CASSPTDRSNQPQHF. DNA for the CDR3: TGTGCCAGCAGTCCCACGGACAGGAGCAATCAGCCCCAGCATTTT.

The chain combines TRBV5-1 with TRBJ2-7; D not resolved. V shed 0 bases and J shed 8 bases, with 15 bases lying between them. Germline values: CDR1 SGHRS, CDR2 YFSETQ. This CDR3 region has 14 residues. This CDR3 reads CASSLGVSNWKQYF. The CDR3 region has the DNA TGCGCCAGCAGCTTGGGGGTCAGTAATTGGAAGCAGTACTTC.

This clonotype was observed a few times. This chain uses TRBV5-1 with TRBJ1-2, with unresolved D. CDR1 SGHRS and CDR2 YFSETQ come from the germline V gene. The CDR3 is 16 residues long. Trimming pared 4 bases from V and 2 bases from J, leaving 18 bases between. The CDR3 DNA is TGCGCCAGCAGCGCCCAGCTTGGGGAGGAGAACTATGGCTACACCTTC. It specifies CASSAQLGEENYGYTF.

In this sample, this clonotype turned up many times. The chain is built from TRBV29-1 and TRBJ1-2; no clear D gene. Germline values: CDR1 SQVTM, CDR2 ANQGSEA. This CDR3 contains 15 residues. The V end was cut by 3 bases, the J end by 3 bases, with 17 bases between. CDR3 amino acids: CSVDRSGTNYYGYTF. CDR3 in DNA: TGCAGCGTTGACCGATCGGGTACGAATTACTATGGCTACACCTTC. The full variable domain, in which reference TRBV29-1 and TRBJ1-2 provide the parts outside the CDR3, is SAVISQKPSRDICQRGTSLTIQCQVDSQVTMMFWYRQQPGQSLTLIATANQGSEATYESGFVIDKFPISRPNLTFSTLTVSNMSPEDSSIYLCSVDRSGTNYYGYTFGSGTRLTVV.

This clonotype was detected ten times or more. V and J are TRBV6-5 and TRBJ1-3; D may be TRBD1 (6 bases). The CDR3 extends over 18 amino acids. CDR1 MNHEY and CDR2 SVGAGI come from the germline V gene. With 2 bases removed from V and 0 bases from J, the gap between germline ends came to 17 bases. The CDR3 DNA reads as TGTGCCAGCAGTTACCTAGTGGGACACCTATACTCTGGAAACACCATATATTTT. Amino acids: CASSYLVGHLYSGNTIYF.

Turning to this clonotype: This may be a read error, as it is one base from a much larger clone. The chain links TRBV7-2 to TRBJ2-5; 7 bases are a match to TRBD1. Germline V lookup: CDR1 SGHTA, CDR2 FQGNSA. V was pared by 6 bases and J by 2 bases, with 3 bases of the junction left unmatched. CDR3 length: 13 residues. The CDR3 loop is CASRVGQQETQYF. CDR3 nucleotides: TGTGCCAGCAGGGTGGGACAGCAAGAGACCCAGTACTTC.